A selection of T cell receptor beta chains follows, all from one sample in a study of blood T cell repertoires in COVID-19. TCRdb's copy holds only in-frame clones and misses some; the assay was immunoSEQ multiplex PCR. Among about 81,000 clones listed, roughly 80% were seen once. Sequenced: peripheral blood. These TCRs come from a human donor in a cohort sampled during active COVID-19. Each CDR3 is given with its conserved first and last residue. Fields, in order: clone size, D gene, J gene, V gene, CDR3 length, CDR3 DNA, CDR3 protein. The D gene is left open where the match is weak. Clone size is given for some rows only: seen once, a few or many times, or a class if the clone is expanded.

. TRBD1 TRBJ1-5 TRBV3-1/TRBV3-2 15 TGTGCCAGCAGCCCTGGGACAGGGGACGATCAGCCCCAGCATTTT CASSPGTGDDQPQHF
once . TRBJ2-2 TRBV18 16 TGTGCCAGCTCACGTGGACAGTCCCAGAACACCGGGGAGCTGTTTTTT CASSRGQSQNTGELFF
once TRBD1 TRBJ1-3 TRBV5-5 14 TGTGCCAGCAGTGGGACAGCCTCTGGAAACACCATATATTTT CASSGTASGNTIYF
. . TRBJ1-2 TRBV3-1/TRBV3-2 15 TGTGCCAGCAGCCAGGCGGGGGCGAGGGGCTATGGCTACACCTTC CASSQAGARGYGYTF
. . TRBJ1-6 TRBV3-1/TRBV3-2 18 TGTGCCAGCAGCCAAGGAGCATCTAGCCGGGGGAGGAATTCACCCCTCCACTTT CASSQGASSRGRNSPLHF
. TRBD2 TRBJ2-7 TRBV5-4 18 TGTGCCAGCAGTGCTCCGGGACTAGCGGGGGCGAGCTCCTACGAGCAGTACTTC CASSAPGLAGASSYEQYF
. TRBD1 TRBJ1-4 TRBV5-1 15 TGCGCCAGCAGCACCGGGGACAGGGGCGATGAAAAACTGTTTTTT CASSTGDRGDEKLFF
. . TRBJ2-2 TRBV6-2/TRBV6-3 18 TGTGCCAGCAGCCGAGCCAGGGACAAGGGATTTTACACCGGGGAGCTGTTTTTT CASSRARDKGFYTGELFF
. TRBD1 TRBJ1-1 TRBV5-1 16 TGCGCCAGCAGTTTGAGGACAGGGGGGATGAACACTGAAGCTTTCTTT CASSLRTGGMNTEAFF
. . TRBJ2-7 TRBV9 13 TGTGCCAGCAGCGTAGCCCCCACCTACGAGCAGTACTTC CASSVAPTYEQYF
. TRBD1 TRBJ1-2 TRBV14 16 TGTGCCAGCAGCCAAGATTGGACAGGGGGCTACTATGGCTACACCTTC CASSQDWTGGYYGYTF
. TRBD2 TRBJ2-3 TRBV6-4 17 TGTGCCAGCAGTAGGAATACCGGGACTAGCGGGGCAGATACGCAGTATTTT CASSRNTGTSGADTQYF